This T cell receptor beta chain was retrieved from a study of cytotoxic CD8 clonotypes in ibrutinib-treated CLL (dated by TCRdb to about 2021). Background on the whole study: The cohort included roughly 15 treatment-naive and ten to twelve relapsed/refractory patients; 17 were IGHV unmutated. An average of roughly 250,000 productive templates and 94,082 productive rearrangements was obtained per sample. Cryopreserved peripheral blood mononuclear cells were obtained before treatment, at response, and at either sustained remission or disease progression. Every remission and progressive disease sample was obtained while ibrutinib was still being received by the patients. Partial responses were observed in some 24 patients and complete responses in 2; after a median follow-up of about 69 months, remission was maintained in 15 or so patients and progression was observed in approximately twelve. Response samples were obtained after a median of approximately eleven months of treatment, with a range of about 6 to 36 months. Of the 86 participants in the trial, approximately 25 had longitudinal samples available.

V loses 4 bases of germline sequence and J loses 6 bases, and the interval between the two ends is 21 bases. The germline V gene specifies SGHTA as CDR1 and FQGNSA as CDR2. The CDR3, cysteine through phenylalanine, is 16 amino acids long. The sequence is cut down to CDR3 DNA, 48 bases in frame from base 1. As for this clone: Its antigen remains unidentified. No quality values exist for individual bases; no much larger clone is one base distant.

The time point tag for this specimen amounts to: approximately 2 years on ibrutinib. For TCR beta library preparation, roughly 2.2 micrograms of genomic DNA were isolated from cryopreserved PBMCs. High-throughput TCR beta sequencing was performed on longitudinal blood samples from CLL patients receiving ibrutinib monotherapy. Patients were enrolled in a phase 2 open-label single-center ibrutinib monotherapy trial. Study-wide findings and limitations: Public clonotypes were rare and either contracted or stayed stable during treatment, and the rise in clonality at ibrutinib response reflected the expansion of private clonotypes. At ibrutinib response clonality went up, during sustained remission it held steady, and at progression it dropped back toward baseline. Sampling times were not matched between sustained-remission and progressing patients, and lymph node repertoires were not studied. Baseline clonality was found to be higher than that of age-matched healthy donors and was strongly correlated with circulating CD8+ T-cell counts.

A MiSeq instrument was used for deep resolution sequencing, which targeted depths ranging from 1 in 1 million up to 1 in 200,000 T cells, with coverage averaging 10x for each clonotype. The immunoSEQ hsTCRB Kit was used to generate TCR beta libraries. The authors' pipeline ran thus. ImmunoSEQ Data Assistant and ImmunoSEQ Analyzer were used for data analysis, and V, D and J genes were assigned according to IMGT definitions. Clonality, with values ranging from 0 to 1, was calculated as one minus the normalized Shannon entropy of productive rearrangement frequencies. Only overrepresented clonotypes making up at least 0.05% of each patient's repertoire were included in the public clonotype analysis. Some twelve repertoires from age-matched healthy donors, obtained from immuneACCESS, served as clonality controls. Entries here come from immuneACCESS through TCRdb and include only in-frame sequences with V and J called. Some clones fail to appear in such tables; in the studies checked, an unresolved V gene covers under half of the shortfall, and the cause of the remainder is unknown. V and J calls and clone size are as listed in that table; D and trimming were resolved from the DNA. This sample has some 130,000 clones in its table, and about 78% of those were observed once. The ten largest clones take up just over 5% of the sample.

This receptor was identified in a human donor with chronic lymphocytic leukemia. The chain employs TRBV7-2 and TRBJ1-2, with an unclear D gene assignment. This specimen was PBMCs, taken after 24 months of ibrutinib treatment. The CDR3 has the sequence CASSSWTTATLDGYTF. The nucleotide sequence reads TGTGCCAGCAGCTCTTGGACGACGGCCACCCTGGATGGCTACACCTTC.